This T cell receptor (beta chain) was obtained from a study of beta chain features in type 1 diabetes. Study-wide points: Patients' naive, central memory and Treg TCRB repertoires seemed closer to one another than those of healthy donors. When VDJ junctions were examined, type 1 diabetes patients showed fewer insertions and more deletions. Within each of all four CD4+ subsets, Type 1 diabetes patients had TCRB CDR3s that were moderately but significantly shorter.

This clone was counted a single time. What it binds is not known. The study reverse transcribed the entire isolated RNA, so it sequenced expressed TCRB transcripts. Sequencing used immunoSEQ multiplex PCR; TCRdb keeps in-frame clones, though not all of them. Of about 160,000 clones in the sample, about a tenth were seen once. Germline CDR1 is SGHKS and CDR2 is YYEKEE (reference sequence). V lost 4 bases and J lost 5, with 21 bases in between. CDR3 length: 16 amino acids. Sequencing was carried out using central memory CD4+ T cells from blood. The origin of this receptor is a man under 40 with type 1 diabetes. This sequence joins TRBV5-5 and TRBJ2-5; D is perhaps TRBD1 (6 bases). The CDR3 coding sequence is TGTGCCAGCAGCCCTCGGCCAGGGGCGCCTTGGGAGACCCAGTACTTC. This translates into CASSPRPGAPWETQYF.